One and the same sample provided the 8 T cell receptor beta chains below, sequenced in a study of blood T cells in healthy people across ages. The authors ran a second PCR of roughly 6 to 12 cycles using a sample-barcoded 5' primer and a J-beta primer mix. TCRdb passed the 5' RACE reads through MiXCR, listing each CDR3 protein once. The repertoire has around 790,000 distinct CDR3 sequences, around two fifths of them found once; the top ten carry around 18%. The sample consisted of blood. The receptors come from a man aged 55 to 70 in good health.

This clonotype was counted a few times. This sequence joins TRBV7-2 and TRBJ2-3; D is undetermined. In germline, CDR1 is SGHTA, CDR2 FQGNSA. V dropped 5 bases and J dropped 1 base, with 16 bases sitting between them. The CDR3 contains 16 residues. The CDR3 loop reads CASSQLRAVGTDTQYF. As DNA, the CDR3 is TGTGCCAGCAGCCAGCTAAGGGCGGTCGGCACAGATACGCAGTATTTT.

The chain couples TRBV20-1 to TRBJ2-1; a possible D gene is TRBD2 (5 bases). The CDR3 totals 16 residues. Trimming pared 0 bases from V and 0 bases from J, leaving 12 bases between. The germline V gene encodes CDR1 DFQATT and CDR2 SNEGSKA (reference sequence). The CDR3 DNA reads TGCAGTGCTAGAGACCCACATGGGAGCTCCTACAATGAGCAGTTCTTC. It codes for CSARDPHGSSYNEQFF.

This clonotype has ten or more counts. A junction boundary mismatches the germline segment, possibly from a read error. The chain links TRBV5-1 to TRBJ2-5, with 7 bases lining up with TRBD1. The germline V gene encodes CDR1 SGHRS and CDR2 YFSETQ. CDR3 length: 14 amino acids. The CDR3: CASSSRQGGETQYF. In DNA form, the CDR3 reads TGTGCCAGCAGTTCCCGACAGGGTGGGGAGACCCAGTACTTC.

The chain has TRBV6-2 or TRBV6-3 and TRBJ2-7, with D perhaps TRBD1 (6 bases). The germline CDR1 and CDR2 sequences are MNHEY and SVGEGT. The CDR3 is made up of 15 amino acids. V lost 2 bases to trimming and J lost 2 bases, with 13 bases between them. The CDR3: CASSYLGQKTYEQYF. The DNA for the CDR3 is TGTGCCAGCAGTTACCTTGGACAGAAAACCTACGAGCAGTACTTC.

The rearrangement joins TRBV12-3 or TRBV12-4 to TRBJ2-3; D unclear. Trimming pared 7 bases from V and 4 bases from J, leaving 18 bases between. The CDR3 length is 15 residues. The CDR3 loop reads CASTPRRTSSDTQYF. CDR3 nucleotides: TGTGCCAGCACCCCTCGCAGAACCAGCTCAGATACGCAGTATTTT.

This clonotype occurred a few times. J is TRBJ2-7 and V is TRBV4-3; TRBD1 aligns across 9 bases. In germline, CDR1 is LGHNA, CDR2 YSLEER. The CDR3 has 16 residues. V dropped 0 bases and J dropped 2; count of bases not matched to a gene: 5. This chain's CDR3 is CASSQEPGQGPYEQYF. CDR3 bases: TGCGCCAGCAGCCAAGAACCGGGACAGGGACCCTACGAGCAGTACTTC.

The chain has TRBV6-6 and TRBJ1-2; perhaps TRBD1 as D (6 bases). Trimming cost V 2 bases and J 2 bases, with 12 bases left between them. Germline V gene sequence: CDR1 MNHNY, CDR2 SVGAGI (reference sequence). The CDR3 has 15 residues. CDR3 protein: CASSYPQGRNYGYTF. The CDR3 DNA follows: TGTGCCAGCAGTTACCCCCAGGGGCGAAACTATGGCTACACCTTC.

The chain couples TRBV7-2 to TRBJ1-2, with D perhaps TRBD1 (6 bases). Germline CDR1 SGHTA, CDR2 FQGNSA. The CDR3 is 18 amino acids. V lost 5 bases and J 5 bases, leaving 27 bases between the germline ends. The CDR3 sequence is CASSPVVRTGAPVYGYTF. CDR3 in DNA: TGTGCCAGCAGCCCCGTGGTGCGTACGGGGGCGCCTGTGTATGGCTACACCTTC.